This T cell receptor beta chain was documented in a study of response to subunit inactivated influenza vaccine. In TCRdb, the RT-PCR reads were re-called with MiXCR into one record per CDR3 protein. Seen here are about 530,000 distinct CDR3 sequences, roughly 13% observed once, and the top ten hold about 12%. In this sample, this clonotype turned up a few times. The antigen remains undetermined. Trimming at V came to 1 base and at J to 3 bases, leaving 6 bases not matched to a gene. The CDR3 length is 15 residues. The germline gives CDR1 SGHTA, CDR2 FQGNSA. Regarding the study as a whole: The authors proposed limited new T cell recruitment per seasonal influenza vaccination.

This TCR was sampled from a man between 50 and 59 years old who received an inactivated influenza vaccine. V and J are TRBV7-2 and TRBJ2-7, with TRBD1 matching 7 bases. The sequencing used PBMCs from blood, collected 40 to 50 days after vaccination. CDR3 residues: CASSLGTGAFYEQYF. CDR3 in DNA: TGTGCCAGCAGCTTAGGGACAGGAGCCTTCTACGAGCAGTACTTC.